This entry features one TCR beta chain sequence. Generated by immunoSEQ multiplex PCR, the TCRdb table keeps only in-frame clones and is missing some. The sample holds 55,000 to 80,000 clones; about 94% are singletons and the top ten take less than 0.6%. This sample stems from a study of T cell changes during pregnancy in multiple sclerosis. Germline CDR1 reads MNHNY; CDR2 reads SVGAGI (reference sequence). This CDR3 is built from 12 residues. Trimming stripped 6 bases from V and 3 bases from J, with 8 bases between. The sequence came from a female donor with multiple sclerosis, enrolled in a pregnancy study. The chain recombines TRBV6-6 with TRBJ1-2, with D possibly matching TRBD1 (6 bases). Sequencing was performed on peripheral blood, taken in the third trimester of pregnancy. The CDR3 coding sequence is TGTGCCAGCAGCTCAGGGGACTATGGCTACACCTTC. It encodes CASSSGDYGYTF.